A single sample is the source of the 32 T cell receptor beta chains below, sequenced in a study of blood T cell repertoires in COVID-19. Repertoires were generated with immunoSEQ multiplex PCR, while TCRdb's copy carries only in-frame clones and drops some. Among some 400,000 clones, more than 75% were seen once, and the ten largest hold 8.5% to 12%. Sequencing used peripheral blood. Receptors originate from a woman under 40 with COVID-19, enrolled during active disease.

The V gene is TRBV6-1, the J gene TRBJ2-7; the match to TRBD2 covers 8 bases. The CDR3 has 13 amino acids. Germline V lookup: CDR1 MNHNS, CDR2 SASEGT. V was clipped by 3 bases and J by 3 bases; unmatched bases: 1. CDR3 coding DNA: TGTGCCAGCAGTGAGGGACTAGTCTACGAGCAGTACTTC. Its translation is CASSEGLVYEQYF.

The chain couples TRBV29-1 to TRBJ2-1, with 10 nucleotides matching TRBD1. Looked up from germline, CDR1 is SQVTM and CDR2 is ANQGSEA. With 8 bases clipped from V and 9 bases from J, the junction kept 7 bases outside the gene matches. This CDR3 has 12 amino acids. Here the CDR3 reads CSIRQGAFEQFF. Here the CDR3 DNA reads TGCAGCATACGACAGGGGGCTTTTGAGCAGTTCTTC.

This clone was observed a handful of times. The chain joins TRBV10-1 to TRBJ2-1, with TRBD1 matching 7 bases. The germline CDR1 and CDR2 sequences are WNHNN and SYGVQD (reference sequence). The length of the CDR3 is 12 residues. The J segment lost 8 bases and the V segment lost 5 bases, leaving 3 bases of the junction unmatched. CDR3 protein: CASSPRGYEQFF. In DNA form, the CDR3 reads TGCGCCAGCAGTCCCAGGGGGTATGAGCAGTTCTTC.

The rearrangement uses TRBV5-1 and TRBJ1-2; a possible D gene is TRBD1 (6 bases). The germline V and J ends were trimmed by 0 bases and 5 bases, with 11 bases remaining between them. The CDR3 runs 14 residues. Looked up from germline, CDR1 is SGHRS and CDR2 is YFSETQ. CDR3 nucleotides: TGCGCCAGCAGCTTGGGACAGGAAGATTATGGCTACACCTTC. Its translation: CASSLGQEDYGYTF.

V is TRBV7-2 and J is TRBJ2-5; TRBD1 might be the D (6 bases). Germline values: CDR1 SGHTA, CDR2 FQGNSA. Between the trimmed V and J ends, which lost 5 bases and 4 bases, there was a span of 17 bases. The CDR3 contains 15 residues. Here the CDR3 DNA reads TGTGCCAGCAGCCGGGACATCGCCGAGGGAGAGACCCAGTACTTC. Protein: CASSRDIAEGETQYF.

Concerning this clone: This CDR3 is also generated by other DNA sequences in the sample. The chain recombines TRBV11-3 with TRBJ2-3; 7 positions match TRBD1. Germline CDR1 reads SGHNT; CDR2 reads YENEEA. This CDR3 spans 15 amino acids. Unmatched junction bases numbered 8, after V lost 5 bases and J lost 3 bases. The CDR3, as DNA: TGTGCCAGCAGCCCCAGACAGGGAGCGACAGATACGCAGTATTTT. Translating gives CASSPRQGATDTQYF.

The chain joins TRBV4-2 to TRBJ2-2; possible D gene TRBD2, 6 bases. Germline-derived CDR1 and CDR2 are LGHNA and YNFKEQ. V gave up 4 bases and J gave up 4 bases, with 16 bases separating them. The CDR3 consists of 16 residues. The CDR3 DNA reads as TGTGCCAGCAGCCTCGGCGGGACCGAGTTCACCGGGGAGCTGTTTTTT. This encodes CASSLGGTEFTGELFF.

The chain couples TRBV24-1 to TRBJ2-6; 7 positions agree with TRBD2. J lost 1 base, V lost 5 bases, and 7 bases had no gene match. CDR3 size: 17 residues. CDR1 and CDR2 from the germline V gene are KGHDR and SFDVKD. The CDR3 DNA sequence: TGTGCCACCAGTGGGGGGAGGGAAAAGTCTGGGGCCAACGTCCTGACTTTC. Amino acid sequence: CATSGGREKSGANVLTF.

The chain joins TRBV11-2 to TRBJ1-2, with D unclear. CDR1 is SGHAT, CDR2 FQNNGV, per germline. The CDR3 extends over 14 amino acids. The V end lost 0 bases, the J end lost 3 bases, and 8 bases lay between the germline ends. As DNA, the CDR3 is TGTGCCAGCAGCTTAGACGGGAGGGACTATGGCTACACCTTC. It yields the protein CASSLDGRDYGYTF.

J is TRBJ2-7 and V is TRBV6-5, with a weak D call TRBD1 (6 bases). V gave up 5 bases and J gave up 2 bases, with 10 bases separating them. The CDR3 spans 13 residues. Germline CDR1 reads MNHEY; CDR2 reads SVGAGI. The DNA of the CDR3 is TGTGCCAGCAGTCTTCAGGGGCCCTACGAGCAGTACTTC. Translating it yields CASSLQGPYEQYF.

The rearrangement uses TRBV6-5 and TRBJ1-2, with unresolved D. Trimming took off 6 bases at V and 5 bases at J, with 10 bases between the two ends. CDR1 MNHEY and CDR2 SVGAGI come from the germline V gene. This CDR3 spans 12 amino acids. As DNA, the CDR3 is TGTGCCAGCAGGCAGGCGAGTTATGGCTACACCTTC. Protein product: CASRQASYGYTF.

For the CDR3, the DNA is TGTGCCAGCAGCGCCGACAGGGAAAATTCACCCCTCCACTTT. Translation: CASSADRENSPLHF. J is TRBJ1-6 and V is TRBV9; 7 bases are shared with TRBD1. The ends lost 3 bases at V and 7 bases at J; junction bases unmatched: 4. CDR3 length equals 14 residues. Germline values: CDR1 SGDLS, CDR2 YYNGEE.

The J gene is TRBJ2-2, the V gene TRBV7-2, with 8 positions matching TRBD2. J was trimmed by 3 bases and V by 1 base; bases with no gene match: 1. The CDR3 covers 15 residues. Per germline, CDR1 SGHTA and CDR2 FQGNSA. The DNA for the CDR3 is TGTGCCAGCAGCTTAGGGCGGGGGGACACCGGGGAGCTGTTTTTT. Encoded protein: CASSLGRGDTGELFF. Variable domain in full (rest from reference TRBV7-2 and TRBJ2-2): GAGVSQSPSNKVTEKGKDVELRCDPISGHTALYWYRQSLGQGLEFLIYFQGNSAPDKSGLPSDRFSAERTGGSVSTLTIQRTQQEDSAVYLCASSLGRGDTGELFFGEGSRLTVL.

J is TRBJ2-1 and V is TRBV10-3, with a weak D call TRBD2 (5 bases). Germline V gene lookup returns CDR1 ENHRY and CDR2 SYGVKD. Trimming stripped 0 bases from V and 0 bases from J, with 9 bases between. CDR3 length: 16 residues. The CDR3 DNA sequence: TGTGCCATCAGTGAGTCCGTCGGGATCTCCTACAATGAGCAGTTCTTC. The encoded protein is CAISESVGISYNEQFF.

The rearrangement uses TRBV2 and TRBJ1-4; maybe TRBD1 (6 bases). Germline CDR1 and CDR2: SNHLY and FYNNEI. This CDR3 has 16 amino acids. V lost 10 bases and J 0 bases, leaving 18 bases between the germline ends. The CDR3 region is CAIRARGFSTNEKLFF. In nucleotides, the CDR3 is TGTGCCATCAGGGCCAGGGGATTTTCAACTAATGAAAAACTGTTTTTT.

V and J are TRBV7-3 and TRBJ2-3, with D possibly being TRBD2 (6 bases). The CDR3 runs 17 residues. V was cut by 4 bases and J by 2 bases, with 19 bases left in between. In germline, CDR1 is SGHTA, CDR2 FQGTGA. The CDR3: CASSSVGRGKFTDTQYF. The CDR3 coding sequence is TGTGCCAGCAGCTCCGTCGGACGGGGGAAATTCACAGATACGCAGTATTTT.

This clone was found a few times. The gene calls are TRBV6-2 or TRBV6-3 and TRBJ2-7; the D is unclear. This CDR3 region has 12 residues. Per the germline V gene, CDR1 is MNHEY and CDR2 is SVGEGT. Trimming took 6 bases from V and 6 from J, leaving 12 bases between them. CDR3 loop: CASSRGRSEQYF. Written as DNA, the CDR3 is TGTGCCAGCAGCCGCGGCCGCTCCGAGCAGTACTTC.

This chain joins TRBV9 and TRBJ2-7; D unresolved. CDR3 length equals 12 residues. Per the germline V gene, CDR1 is SGDLS and CDR2 is YYNGEE. The V and J ends lost 0 bases and 6 bases respectively, with 7 bases between them. The CDR3 bases are TGTGCCAGCAGCGTAGTGCACGGCGAGCAGTACTTC. It is translated as CASSVVHGEQYF.

The chain joins TRBV4-1 to TRBJ1-5, with D perhaps TRBD1 (6 bases). Trimming took 3 bases from V and 1 from J, leaving 13 bases between them. Per germline, CDR1 MGHRA and CDR2 YSYEKL. This CDR3 spans 16 amino acids. The CDR3 loop reads CASSQLQGTSNQPQHF. CDR3 in DNA: TGCGCCAGCAGCCAGCTGCAGGGGACGAGCAATCAGCCCCAGCATTTT.

This rearrangement joins TRBV29-1 to TRBJ2-1, with D tentatively TRBD2 (6 bases). Deletions cut 5 bases from V and 4 bases from J, with 12 bases between. The CDR3 contains 13 residues. Germline V gene lookup returns CDR1 SQVTM and CDR2 ANQGSEA. The CDR3 DNA follows: TGCAGCGTTTCGGGCGGGACTTACAATGAGCAGTTCTTC. Protein product: CSVSGGTYNEQFF.

The chain combines TRBV5-6 with TRBJ2-7; no firm D call. Germline V CDR1 and CDR2: SGHDT, YYEEEE. The CDR3 sequence is 14 residues long. Trimming took off 3 bases at V and 3 bases at J, with 13 bases between the two ends. CDR3 DNA sequence: TGTGCCAGCAGCTCACAGAGTTTAGGCTACGAGCAGTACTTC. As protein: CASSSQSLGYEQYF.

The genes are TRBV5-8 and TRBJ1-5, with a possible D match to TRBD1 (6 bases). From germline, CDR1 is SGHTS and CDR2 YDEGEE. V lost 0 bases, J lost 7 bases, and 14 bases lay in between. The length of the CDR3 is 15 residues. CDR3 sequence reads: CASSLGQVGRQPQHF. In DNA, the CDR3 is TGTGCCAGCAGCTTGGGACAGGTTGGCCGACAGCCCCAGCATTTT.

V and J are TRBV7-2 and TRBJ2-2; TRBD1 matches at 8 bases. With 4 bases clipped from V and 4 bases from J, the junction kept 8 bases outside the gene matches. CDR1 SGHTA and CDR2 FQGNSA come from the germline V gene. The CDR3 consists of 16 residues. The CDR3: CASSSTGTGGTGELFF. The CDR3 DNA sequence: TGTGCCAGCAGCTCTACCGGGACAGGAGGCACCGGGGAGCTGTTTTTT.

This chain uses TRBV11-2 with TRBJ2-5, with TRBD2 matching over 13 bases. The trim removed 4 bases at V and 3 bases at J, leaving 8 bases unmatched. Germline V gene lookup returns CDR1 SGHAT and CDR2 FQNNGV. This CDR3 comprises 17 residues. This chain's CDR3 is CASSSRGLAGEKETQYF. CDR3 bases: TGTGCCAGCAGCTCACGAGGACTAGCGGGAGAAAAAGAGACCCAGTACTTC.

The chain employs TRBV4-1 and TRBJ2-2, with 7 bases that match TRBD2. Germline CDR1 MGHRA, CDR2 YSYEKL. The CDR3 spans 14 residues. V lost 11 bases, J lost 0 bases, and 6 bases stayed unmatched. The CDR3 is CAGRAYPNTGELFF. In DNA, the CDR3 is TGCGCCGGGAGGGCCTACCCGAACACCGGGGAGCTGTTTTTT.

The rearrangement links TRBV10-1 to TRBJ2-7; the D gene is possibly TRBD1 (5 bases). Trimming cost V 4 bases and J 1 base, with 8 bases left between them. This CDR3 has 13 amino acids. Germline lookup yields CDR1 WNHNN and CDR2 SYGVQD (reference sequence). CDR3 amino acids: CASSAGLSYEQYF. The CDR3 DNA reads as TGCGCCAGCAGTGCAGGGTTATCCTACGAGCAGTACTTC.

The chain has TRBV7-2 and TRBJ1-5, with D possibly matching TRBD1 (6 bases). V dropped 4 bases and J dropped 7 bases, with 11 bases sitting between them. CDR1 and CDR2 (germline): SGHTA, FQGNSA. The CDR3 runs to 13 residues. CDR3: CASSSQGWQPQHF. The DNA of the CDR3 is TGTGCCAGCAGCTCTCAGGGGTGGCAGCCCCAGCATTTT.

This rearrangement joins TRBV7-3 to TRBJ2-3; 7 nucleotides match TRBD1. This CDR3 region has 14 residues. Germline loops: CDR1 SGHTA, CDR2 FQGTGA. V was pared by 7 bases and J by 3 bases, with 7 bases of the junction left unmatched. The CDR3 here is CASKQGRQTDTQYF. CDR3 coding DNA: TGTGCCAGCAAACAGGGGCGCCAAACAGATACGCAGTATTTT.

The chain links TRBV6-2 or TRBV6-3 to TRBJ2-7; D is perhaps TRBD2 (5 bases). V shed 1 base and J shed 2 bases, with 9 bases lying between them. The CDR3 has 14 amino acids. CDR1 and CDR2 from the germline V gene are MNHEY and SVGEGT. The DNA for the CDR3 is TGTGCCAGCAGTTACTGGACTGCTACCTACGAGCAGTACTTC. As protein: CASSYWTATYEQYF.

This clone was picked up many times. The chain combines TRBV30 with TRBJ1-5, with 12 bases lining up with TRBD1. Germline V lookup: CDR1 GTSNPN, CDR2 SVGIG (reference sequence). Trimming removed 4 bases from V and 0 bases from J; junction bases left unmatched: 10. This CDR3 region has 18 residues. CDR3 sequence: CAWNPTGTGGFSNQPQHF. The CDR3 coding sequence is TGTGCCTGGAACCCTACCGGGACAGGGGGCTTTAGCAATCAGCCCCAGCATTTT.

J is TRBJ2-1 and V is TRBV10-1; tentatively, D is TRBD2 (5 bases). V was pared by 2 bases and J by 1 base, with 6 bases between. This CDR3 is 14 amino acids long. CDR1 WNHNN and CDR2 SYGVQD come from the germline V gene (reference sequence). This CDR3 reads CASSEGGSYNEQFF. CDR3 nucleotides: TGCGCCAGCAGTGAGGGAGGTTCCTACAATGAGCAGTTCTTC.

The rearrangement uses TRBV6-5 and TRBJ1-3, with a tentative D call TRBD1 (5 bases). Trimming pared 5 bases from V and 8 bases from J, leaving 13 bases between. The CDR3 totals 13 residues. Per germline, CDR1 MNHEY and CDR2 SVGAGI. The CDR3, as DNA: TGTGCCAGCAGTCCACGGAGGGGCTACACCATATATTTT. Translating it yields CASSPRRGYTIYF.